Below, 21 T cell receptor beta chains from the same sample are listed, as sequenced in a study of shared clonotypes between healthy human individuals. The table came from immunoSEQ multiplex PCR; TCRdb's copy has only in-frame clones and leaves some out. The sample yields 2.3 million or so clones, just over 90% seen once. Material for sequencing was naive CD4+ T cells from PBMCs. Subset noted: CD45RA+ positively selected. The receptor source for this set is a man aged 18 to 29 in good health. Some clones in this sample may be carry-over from other donors' samples.

The rearrangement links TRBV21-1 to TRBJ1-1; the table's TRBD1 call for D was not verified on the DNA. TRBV21-1 is marked as a pseudogene. The CDR3 is 14 amino acids. CDR3 in DNA: TGTGCCAGCAGCAGACAGGGGGCGCCCACTGAAGCTTTCTTT. It specifies CASSRQGAPTEAFF.

The rearrangement links TRBV28 to TRBJ1-1; tentative D call: TRBD1 (5 bases). The CDR3 sequence is 13 residues long. Germline V CDR1 and CDR2: MDHEN, SYDVKM. Trimming took 6 bases from V and 7 from J, leaving 15 bases between them. CDR3 nucleotides: TGTGCCAGCAGGGGACGAAGGCAGGGTGAAGCTTTCTTT. Its protein product is CASRGRRQGEAFF.

This rearrangement joins TRBV5-1 to TRBJ2-2, with 10 bases that match TRBD1. Trimming cost V 0 bases and J 6 bases; bases outside gene matches: 5. The length of the CDR3 is 16 residues. Germline V gene data show CDR1 as SGHRS and CDR2 as YFSETQ. The CDR3, as DNA: TGCGCCAGCAGCTTGGCCGGGACAGGGGCATCCGGGGAGCTGTTTTTT. This sequence encodes CASSLAGTGASGELFF. Looking up the rest from reference TRBV5-1 and TRBJ2-2 gives the full variable domain: KAGVTQTPRYLIKTRGQQVTLSCSPISGHRSVSWYQQTPGQGLQFLFEYFSETQRNKGNFPGRFSGRQFSNSRSEMNVSTLELGDSALYLCASSLAGTGASGELFFGEGSRLTVL.

The chain combines TRBV18 with TRBJ1-2; a possible D gene is TRBD1 (6 bases). V shed 4 bases and J shed 5 bases, with 17 bases lying between them. This CDR3 is 15 amino acids long. Germline V gene sequence: CDR1 KGHSH, CDR2 LQKENI. The CDR3: CASSLLGQNGYGYTF. The CDR3 DNA reads as TGTGCCAGCTCACTACTAGGACAGAACGGGTATGGCTACACCTTC.

The rearrangement joins TRBV5-4 to TRBJ2-1; D not resolved. CDR1 SGHNT and CDR2 YYREEE come from the germline V gene (reference sequence). The ends were cut back, 4 bases at V and 5 bases at J, with 10 bases in the middle. This CDR3 is built from 13 residues. CDR3 residues: CASSQTPNNEQFF. The DNA of the CDR3 is TGTGCCAGCAGCCAAACCCCCAACAATGAGCAGTTCTTC.

Turning to this clone: Distinct nucleotide sequences in the sample also encode this CDR3. V usage is TRBV9 and J usage is TRBJ2-1; the D gene is possibly TRBD1 (6 bases). Germline CDR1 and CDR2: SGDLS and YYNGEE. Trimming took 0 bases from V and 8 from J, leaving 6 bases between them. The CDR3 length is 12 residues. The DNA for the CDR3 is TGTGCCAGCAGCGTAGCAGGGGATGAGCAGTTCTTC. Its translation: CASSVAGDEQFF.

The CDR3 DNA reads TGTGCCAGCAGTCTGGGGAGATCCGAAAAACTGTTTTTT. This gives the protein CASSLGRSEKLFF. The rearrangement links TRBV28 to TRBJ1-4; D ambiguous. The germline gives CDR1 MDHEN, CDR2 SYDVKM. The V end lost 5 bases, the J end lost 8 bases, and 12 bases lay between the germline ends. CDR3 length: 13 amino acids.

The gene calls are TRBV14 and TRBJ2-1; D is possibly TRBD1 (6 bases). Trimming shortened V by 4 bases and J by 7 bases, and 14 bases separated the two germline ends. CDR1 SGHDN and CDR2 FVKESK come from the germline V gene. The CDR3 contains 14 residues. Written as DNA, the CDR3 is TGTGCCAGCAGCCCGGGACACTCCTTTAATGAGCAGTTCTTC. Amino acids: CASSPGHSFNEQFF.

The chain joins TRBV30 to TRBJ2-1; D ambiguous. Germline-derived CDR1 and CDR2 are GTSNPN and SVGIG (reference sequence). The V end lost 4 bases, the J end lost 3 bases, and 10 bases lay between the germline ends. The CDR3 runs to 13 residues. The CDR3 DNA sequence: TGTGCCTGGACCAAAGCCCACTACAATGAGCAGTTCTTC. It codes for CAWTKAHYNEQFF.

The V call is TRBV9, the J call TRBJ2-5; the D is unclear. From germline, CDR1 is SGDLS and CDR2 YYNGEE. The CDR3 is 16 residues long. Trimming pared 3 bases from V and 5 bases from J, leaving 20 bases between. The CDR3 DNA sequence: TGTGCCAGCAGCGCTTACTACGGCCACCCTCGGGAGACCCAGTACTTC. Amino acids: CASSAYYGHPRETQYF.

This chain connects TRBV28 to TRBJ2-1, with 8 bases aligning to TRBD1. Trimming removed 5 bases from V and 6 bases from J; junction bases left unmatched: 6. The CDR3 extends over 14 amino acids. Germline lookup yields CDR1 MDHEN and CDR2 SYDVKM. Here the CDR3 reads CASSPRTGFNEQFF. The CDR3 coding sequence is TGTGCCAGCAGTCCCCGGACAGGGTTCAATGAGCAGTTCTTC.

This chain connects TRBV19 to TRBJ2-7, with 8 bases fitting TRBD2. Germline V gene data show CDR1 as LNHDA and CDR2 as SQIVND (reference sequence). Germline trimming cut 5 bases from V and 2 bases from J; bases unmatched to any gene: 11. This CDR3 is 16 amino acids long. CDR3 nucleotide sequence: TGTGCCAGTAGTTCACCGGGGAGCGGGAGCACCTACGAGCAGTACTTC. Translation gives CASSSPGSGSTYEQYF. The entire variable domain, with the rest obtained from reference TRBV19 and TRBJ2-7, is as follows: DGGITQSPKYLFRKEGQNVTLSCEQNLNHDAMYWYRQDPGQGLRLIYYSQIVNDFQKGDIAEGYSVSREKKESFPLTVTSAQKNPTAFYLCASSSPGSGSTYEQYFGPGTRLTVT.

J is TRBJ2-7 and V is TRBV29-1; maybe TRBD1 (5 bases). The V gene's germline CDR1 is SQVTM and CDR2 ANQGSEA. CDR3 length equals 13 residues. The V gene lost 0 bases and the J gene lost 9 bases, with 15 bases spanning the gap. CDR3 nucleotides: TGCAGCGTTGAAGAGTTTACCCAGCAGGGGCAGTACTTC. Amino acids: CSVEEFTQQGQYF.

Comments on this clone: Other DNA sequences in this specimen translate into the identical CDR3. The chain recombines TRBV28 with TRBJ1-5, with D maybe TRBD1 (5 bases). V was clipped by 3 bases and J by 6 bases, with 12 bases between them. This CDR3 has 14 residues. Germline V gene lookup returns CDR1 MDHEN and CDR2 SYDVKM. CDR3 sequence reads: CASSLGQGGQPQHF. CDR3 coding DNA: TGTGCCAGCAGTTTGGGGCAGGGCGGTCAGCCCCAGCATTTT.

In DNA, the CDR3 is TGTGCCAGCAGCTTAGAATACCTTTCCGCGGATACGCAGTATTTT. Translation gives CASSLEYLSADTQYF. The gene calls are TRBV7-9 and TRBJ2-3; D gene unclear. V shed 1 base and J shed 6 bases, with 14 bases lying between them. CDR3 length: 15 residues. Germline CDR1 reads SEHNR; CDR2 reads FQNEAQ (reference sequence).

The chain carries TRBV28 and TRBJ2-3; D not certain. V was shortened by 5 bases and J by 6 bases, with 18 bases between the two germline ends. The CDR3 sequence is 15 residues long. CDR1 is MDHEN and CDR2 is SYDVKM in the germline V gene. The CDR3 DNA reads TGTGCCAGCAGTACGCTAAGGGCCCTGACGGATACGCAGTATTTT. This translates into CASSTLRALTDTQYF. The entire variable domain, with the rest obtained from reference TRBV28 and TRBJ2-3, is as follows: DVKVTQSSRYLVKRTGEKVFLECVQDMDHENMFWYRQDPGLGLRLIYFSYDVKMKEKGDIPEGYSVSREKKERFSLILESASTNQTSMYLCASSTLRALTDTQYFGPGTRLTVL.

The genes are TRBV5-1 and TRBJ2-7; 12 nucleotides align to TRBD2. From germline, CDR1 is SGHRS and CDR2 YFSETQ. V trimming: 1 base; J trimming: 6 bases; junction bases outside the gene matches: 14. There are 18 residues in the CDR3. CDR3 DNA sequence: TGCGCCAGCAGCTTGCTCCTACTAGCGGGAGGAGGTAACAGCGAGCAGTACTTC. Encoded protein: CASSLLLLAGGGNSEQYF.

The rearrangement uses TRBV5-4 and TRBJ2-2, with 15 bases lining up with TRBD2. CDR1 and CDR2 (germline): SGHNT, YYREEE (reference sequence). This CDR3 contains 16 residues. V was pared by 4 bases and J by 5 bases, with 3 bases of the junction left unmatched. The CDR3 DNA follows: TGTGCCAGCAGCACCGGGACTAGCGGGAGGACCGGGGAGCTGTTTTTT. Its translation is CASSTGTSGRTGELFF.

About this clone itself: The same CDR3 is also encoded by other DNA sequences in this sample. The V call is TRBV29-1, the J call TRBJ2-3, with 10 bases fitting TRBD2. Germline CDR1 is SQVTM and CDR2 is ANQGSEA. The CDR3 sequence is 14 residues long. V trimming: 6 bases; J trimming: 2 bases; junction bases outside the gene matches: 5. This chain's CDR3 is CSVRTSGSTDTQYF. CDR3 sequence (DNA): TGCAGCGTCCGGACTAGCGGCTCCACAGATACGCAGTATTTT.

The chain is built from TRBV28 and TRBJ1-1; perhaps TRBD1 as D (5 bases). CDR3 size: 14 residues. V was shortened by 8 bases and J by 1 base, with 14 bases between the two germline ends. Germline CDR1 reads MDHEN; CDR2 reads SYDVKM. CDR3 loop: CASVLGAGNTEAFF. The DNA for the CDR3 is TGTGCCAGCGTTCTTGGGGCAGGGAACACTGAAGCTTTCTTT.

The gene calls are TRBV4-3 and TRBJ2-7, with D perhaps TRBD1 or TRBD2 (5 bases each). Germline values: CDR1 LGHNA, CDR2 YSLEER. V shed 4 bases and J shed 3 bases, with 16 bases lying between them. CDR3 length: 15 residues. The CDR3 region has the DNA TGCGCCAGCAGCCCCTCGGGGCGGGCGCTCTACGAGCAGTACTTC. This sequence encodes CASSPSGRALYEQYF.